This TCR beta chain was sequenced in a study of technical replicates of blood from a handful of donors. Sequencing used immunoSEQ multiplex PCR; TCRdb keeps in-frame clones, though not all of them. The data contain roughly 90,000 clones, 90% to 96% of them singletons. This clone was recorded at least ten times. The sequenced sample was T cells isolated from PBMCs. The receptor was isolated from a human donor in good health.

The DNA of the CDR3 is TGTGCCAGCAGCCGGACTGCTAATGAAAAACTGTTTTTT. It codes for CASSRTANEKLFF. This rearrangement joins TRBV5-4 to TRBJ1-4, with no clear D. The CDR3 is 13 residues long. Trimming cost V 4 bases and J 3 bases, with 7 bases left between them. The germline CDR1 and CDR2 sequences are SGHNT and YYREEE (reference sequence). The full variable domain, rest sourced from reference TRBV5-4 and TRBJ1-4, is ETGVTQSPTHLIKTRGQQVTLRCSSQSGHNTVSWYQQALGQGPQFIFQYYREEENGRGNFPPRFSGLQFPNYSSELNVNALELDDSALYLCASSRTANEKLFFGSGTQLSVL.